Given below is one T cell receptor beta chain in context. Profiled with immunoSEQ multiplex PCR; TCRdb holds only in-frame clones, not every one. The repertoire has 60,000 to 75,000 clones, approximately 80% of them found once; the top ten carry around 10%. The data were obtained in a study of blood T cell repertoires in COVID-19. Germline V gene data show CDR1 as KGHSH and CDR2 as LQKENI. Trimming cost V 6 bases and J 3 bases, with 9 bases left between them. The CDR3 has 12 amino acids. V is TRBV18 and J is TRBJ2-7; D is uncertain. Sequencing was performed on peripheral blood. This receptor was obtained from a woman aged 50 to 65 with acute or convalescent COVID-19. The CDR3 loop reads CASSKRLYEQYF. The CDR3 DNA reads TGTGCCAGCTCTAAGAGACTCTACGAGCAGTACTTC.